This TCR beta chain was sequenced for a study of CD8 T cells in ankylosing spondylitis. General study points: The study looked at matched synovial fluid samples from ankylosing spondylitis patients. Disease-linked clones were reported to be significantly enriched there. Blood from ankylosing spondylitis patients appeared to carry a characteristic eight-variant TCR beta motif. Relatively scarce in peripheral blood, disease-linked clones were CD8+. Prior literature has documented some motif variants in synovial fluid and blood from reactive arthritis.

The sample holds a few counts of this clonotype. Its antigen is currently unknown. TCRdb itself ran the 5' RACE reads through MiXCR, one entry per CDR3 protein. The repertoire has about 440,000 distinct CDR3 sequences, approximately 17% of them found once; the top ten carry 1%. Germline assignment: CDR1 LNHNV and CDR2 YYDKDF (reference sequence). Trimming took off 0 bases at V and 4 bases at J, with 8 bases between the two ends. The CDR3 consists of 14 residues. Sequencing was done on a sample of blood, either unsorted or a sorted T cell fraction (not recorded which). This receptor was obtained from a male donor with ankylosing spondylitis. V gene TRBV15 combines with J gene TRBJ2-3; D unresolved. The CDR3 spells CATSRDLVADTQYF. DNA of the CDR3: TGTGCCACCAGCAGAGATCTGGTGGCAGATACGCAGTATTTT.